The TCR beta chain under discussion was sequenced for a study of blood T cell repertoires in COVID-19. Sequencing used immunoSEQ multiplex PCR; TCRdb keeps in-frame clones, though not all of them. The sample lists about 250,000 clones, 70% to 85% seen once, with roughly 4% in the top ten. Per the germline V gene, CDR1 is MNHEY and CDR2 is SVGAGI. The CDR3 contains 13 residues. The V gene lost 6 bases and the J gene lost 4 bases, with 12 bases spanning the gap. This clone was observed a few times. The sequence was collected from a woman in her 40s with active or convalescent COVID-19. The rearrangement links TRBV6-5 to TRBJ1-2, with D uncertain. Sequences were obtained from peripheral blood. CDR3: CASRNIGGYGYTF. Written as DNA, the CDR3 is TGTGCCAGCAGGAACATAGGAGGCTATGGCTACACCTTC.